This TCR beta chain was sequenced for a study of shared clonotypes between healthy human individuals. This CDR3 is 15 amino acids long. CDR1 and CDR2 from the germline V gene are MRHNA and SNTAGT. The junction had 7 bases not matched to a gene; V was cut back by 3 bases and J by 5 bases. Comments on this clone: Its cognate antigen is unknown.

TCRdb's copy holds only in-frame clones and misses some; the assay was immunoSEQ multiplex PCR. The repertoire holds 2 million to 2.5 million clones, with just over 90% as singletons. Overall study results and limits: Donor scarcity curtailed the genetic and exposure-history diversity represented herein.

Naive CD8 cells comprised CD45RO-negative, CCR7-positively selected cells, excluding terminally differentiated effector memory CD45RA+ cells. Every donor, a Caucasian adult, lived in Nashville, Tennessee. The rearrangement uses TRBV6-4 and TRBJ1-2; TRBD1 agrees at 9 bases. Material: naive CD8+ T cells from PBMCs. This clonotype was sampled from a man younger than 35 in good health. Some clones in this sample may be carry-over from other donors' samples. In DNA, the CDR3 is TGTGCCAGCAGTGAGACAGGGGGGACACGATATGGCTACACCTTC. Its translation: CASSETGGTRYGYTF.